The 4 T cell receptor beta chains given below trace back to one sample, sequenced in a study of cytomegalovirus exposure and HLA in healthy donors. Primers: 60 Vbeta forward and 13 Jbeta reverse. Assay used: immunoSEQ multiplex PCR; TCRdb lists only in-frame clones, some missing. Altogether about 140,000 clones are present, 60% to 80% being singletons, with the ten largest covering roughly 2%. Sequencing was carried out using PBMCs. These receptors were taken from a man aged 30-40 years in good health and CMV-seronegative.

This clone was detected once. DNA for the CDR3: TGTGCCAGCAGTGGGACTACTAGCGGGGGGAGGACAGATACGCAGTATTTT. It yields the protein CASSGTTSGGRTDTQYF. This rearrangement joins TRBV2 to TRBJ2-3; TRBD2 aligns across 12 bases. The CDR3 has 17 amino acids. The germline gives CDR1 SNHLY, CDR2 FYNNEI. Trimming cost V 4 bases and J 3 bases; bases outside gene matches: 8.

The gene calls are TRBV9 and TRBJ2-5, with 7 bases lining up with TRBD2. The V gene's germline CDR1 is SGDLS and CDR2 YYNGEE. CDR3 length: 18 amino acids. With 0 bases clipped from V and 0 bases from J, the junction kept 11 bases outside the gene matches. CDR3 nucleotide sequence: TGTGCCAGCAGCGTAGGAGCGGCTAGCGGAAAGTACCAAGAGACCCAGTACTTC. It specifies CASSVGAASGKYQETQYF.

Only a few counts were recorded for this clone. CDR3 region: CASSEVHGTAISNEQFF. In nucleotides, the CDR3 is TGTGCCAGCAGTGAAGTACACGGGACAGCAATATCCAATGAGCAGTTCTTC. J is TRBJ2-1 and V is TRBV6-1, with 7 bases matching TRBD1. The CDR3 is 17 amino acids. The V gene's germline CDR1 is MNHNS and CDR2 SASEGT. V lost 1 base, J lost 6 bases, and 12 bases stayed unmatched.

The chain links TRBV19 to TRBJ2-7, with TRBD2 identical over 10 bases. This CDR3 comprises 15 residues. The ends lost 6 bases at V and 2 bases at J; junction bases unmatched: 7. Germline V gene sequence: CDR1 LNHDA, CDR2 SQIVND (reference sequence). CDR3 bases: TGTGCCAGTAGCCCAATAGCGGGAGGAACCTACGAGCAGTACTTC. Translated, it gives CASSPIAGGTYEQYF.